The clone carrying this T cell receptor (beta chain) was seen many times. TCRdb called the RT-PCR reads again in MiXCR, with one record for every CDR3 protein. The sample includes hundreds of thousands of distinct CDR3 sequences, 11% to 15% of them seen just once. In germline, CDR1 is DFQATT, CDR2 SNEGSKA (reference sequence). The CDR3 contains 13 residues. Trimming cost V 3 bases and J 7 bases, with 13 bases left between them. The receptor was isolated from a female donor in good health, serving as a healthy control. The sequenced material came from memory CD4+ T cells from blood. The rearrangement uses TRBV20-1 and TRBJ1-3; perhaps TRBD1 as D (6 bases). CDR3 sequence (DNA): TGCAGTGCTAGGGTGGCAGGGGCGAACACCATATATTTT. This sequence encodes CSARVAGANTIYF.